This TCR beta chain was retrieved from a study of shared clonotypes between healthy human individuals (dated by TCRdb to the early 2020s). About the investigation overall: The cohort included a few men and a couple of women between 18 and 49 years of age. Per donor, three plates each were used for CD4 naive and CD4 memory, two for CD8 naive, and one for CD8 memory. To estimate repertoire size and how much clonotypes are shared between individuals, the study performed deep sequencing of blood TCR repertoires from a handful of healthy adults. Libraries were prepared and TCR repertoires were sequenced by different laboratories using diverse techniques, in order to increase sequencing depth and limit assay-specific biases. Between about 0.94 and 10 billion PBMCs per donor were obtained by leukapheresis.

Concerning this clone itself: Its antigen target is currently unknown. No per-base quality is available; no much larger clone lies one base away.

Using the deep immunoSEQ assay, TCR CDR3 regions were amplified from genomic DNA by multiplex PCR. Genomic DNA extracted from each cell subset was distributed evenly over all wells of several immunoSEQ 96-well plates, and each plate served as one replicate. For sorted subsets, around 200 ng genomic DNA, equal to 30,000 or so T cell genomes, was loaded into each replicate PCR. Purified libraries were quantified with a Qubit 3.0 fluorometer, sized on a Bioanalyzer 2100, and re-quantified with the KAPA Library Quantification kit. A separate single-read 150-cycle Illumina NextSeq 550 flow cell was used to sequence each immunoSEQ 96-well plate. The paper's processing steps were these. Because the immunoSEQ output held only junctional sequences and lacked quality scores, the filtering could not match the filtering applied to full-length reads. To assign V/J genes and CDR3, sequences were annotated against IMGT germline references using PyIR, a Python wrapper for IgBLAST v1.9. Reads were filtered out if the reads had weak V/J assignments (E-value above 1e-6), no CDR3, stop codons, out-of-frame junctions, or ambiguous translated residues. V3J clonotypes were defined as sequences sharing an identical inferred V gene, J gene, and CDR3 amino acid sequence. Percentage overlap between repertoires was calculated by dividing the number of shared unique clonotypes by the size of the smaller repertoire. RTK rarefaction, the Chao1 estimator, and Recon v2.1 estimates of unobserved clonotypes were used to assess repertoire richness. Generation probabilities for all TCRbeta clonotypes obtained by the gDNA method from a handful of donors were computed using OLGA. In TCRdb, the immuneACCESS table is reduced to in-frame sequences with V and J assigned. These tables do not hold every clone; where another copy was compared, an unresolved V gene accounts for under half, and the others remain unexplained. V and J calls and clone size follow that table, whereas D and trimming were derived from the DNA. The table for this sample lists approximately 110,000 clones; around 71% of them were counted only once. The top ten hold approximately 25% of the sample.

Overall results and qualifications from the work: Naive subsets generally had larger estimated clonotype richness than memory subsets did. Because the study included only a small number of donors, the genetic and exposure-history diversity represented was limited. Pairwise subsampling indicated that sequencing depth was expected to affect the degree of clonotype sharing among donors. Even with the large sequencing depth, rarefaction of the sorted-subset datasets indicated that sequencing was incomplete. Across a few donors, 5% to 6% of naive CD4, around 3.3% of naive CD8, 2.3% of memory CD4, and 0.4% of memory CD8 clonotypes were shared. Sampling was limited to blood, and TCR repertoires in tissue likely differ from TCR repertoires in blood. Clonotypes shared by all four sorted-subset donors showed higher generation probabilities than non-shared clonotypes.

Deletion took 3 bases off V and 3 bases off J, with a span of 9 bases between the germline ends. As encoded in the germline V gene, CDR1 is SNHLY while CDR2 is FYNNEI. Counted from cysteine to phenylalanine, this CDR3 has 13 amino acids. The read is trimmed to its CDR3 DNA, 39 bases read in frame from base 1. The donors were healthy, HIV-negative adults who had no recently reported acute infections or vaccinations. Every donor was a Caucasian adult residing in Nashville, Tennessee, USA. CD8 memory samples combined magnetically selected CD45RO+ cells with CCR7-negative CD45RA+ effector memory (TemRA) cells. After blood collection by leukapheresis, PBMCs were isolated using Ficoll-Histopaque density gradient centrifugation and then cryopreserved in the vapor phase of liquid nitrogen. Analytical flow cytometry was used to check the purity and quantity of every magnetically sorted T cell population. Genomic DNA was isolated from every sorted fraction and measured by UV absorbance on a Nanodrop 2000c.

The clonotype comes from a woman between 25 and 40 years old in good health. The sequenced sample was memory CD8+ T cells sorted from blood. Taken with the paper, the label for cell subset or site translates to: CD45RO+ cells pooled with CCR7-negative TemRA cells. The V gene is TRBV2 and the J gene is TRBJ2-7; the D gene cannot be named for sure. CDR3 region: CASSDSPNYEQYF. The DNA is TGTGCCAGCAGTGACTCACCAAACTACGAGCAGTACTTC.